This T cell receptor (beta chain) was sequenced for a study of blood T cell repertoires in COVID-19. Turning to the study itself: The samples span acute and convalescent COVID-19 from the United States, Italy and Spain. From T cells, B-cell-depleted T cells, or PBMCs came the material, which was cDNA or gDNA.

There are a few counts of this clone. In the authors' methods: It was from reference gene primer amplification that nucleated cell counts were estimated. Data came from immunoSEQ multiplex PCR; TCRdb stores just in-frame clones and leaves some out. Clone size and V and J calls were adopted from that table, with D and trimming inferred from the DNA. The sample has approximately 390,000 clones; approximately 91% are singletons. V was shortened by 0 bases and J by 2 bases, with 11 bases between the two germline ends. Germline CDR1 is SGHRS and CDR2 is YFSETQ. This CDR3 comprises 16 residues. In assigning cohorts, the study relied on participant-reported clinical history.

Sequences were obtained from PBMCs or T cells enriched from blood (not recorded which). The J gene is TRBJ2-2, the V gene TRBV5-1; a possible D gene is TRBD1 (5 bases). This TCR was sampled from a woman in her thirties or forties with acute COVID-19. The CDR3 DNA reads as TGCGCCAGCAGCTTGGCAGGGTCAGCCAACACCGGGGAGCTGTTTTTT. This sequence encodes CASSLAGSANTGELFF.